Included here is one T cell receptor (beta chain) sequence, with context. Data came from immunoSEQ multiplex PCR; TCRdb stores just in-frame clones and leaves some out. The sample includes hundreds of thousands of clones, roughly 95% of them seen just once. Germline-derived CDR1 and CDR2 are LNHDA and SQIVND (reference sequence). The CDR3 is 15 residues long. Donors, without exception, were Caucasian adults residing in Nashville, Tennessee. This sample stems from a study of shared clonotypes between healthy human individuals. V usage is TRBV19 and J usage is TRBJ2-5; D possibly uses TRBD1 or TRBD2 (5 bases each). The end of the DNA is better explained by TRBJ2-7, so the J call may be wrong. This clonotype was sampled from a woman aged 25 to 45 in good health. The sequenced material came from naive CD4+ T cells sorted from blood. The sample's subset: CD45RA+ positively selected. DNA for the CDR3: TGTGCCAGTAGTCTCGGGGACCTAATCCTCTACGAGCAGTACTTC. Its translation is CASSLGDLILYEQYF.